These 11 T cell receptor beta chains were all obtained from the same sample, sequenced in a study of blood T cell repertoires in COVID-19. Method: immunoSEQ multiplex PCR; TCRdb's copy keeps in-frame clones and lacks some. Here the sample spans approximately 26,000 clones, around 87% being singletons. The sequenced material came from peripheral blood. All receptors come from a human donor in a cohort sampled during active COVID-19. The donor label of this sample is uncertain.

The J gene is TRBJ2-1, the V gene TRBV5-4; TRBD2 agrees at 11 bases. Germline loops: CDR1 SGHNT, CDR2 YYREEE (reference sequence). The V and J ends lost 4 bases and 0 bases, in that order; junction bases with no gene match: 3. This CDR3 has 16 residues. CDR3: CASSRGTSGSYNEQFF. The CDR3 region has the DNA TGTGCCAGCAGCCGTGGGACTAGCGGCTCCTACAATGAGCAGTTCTTC.

The genes are TRBV6-5 and TRBJ1-2; 8 nucleotides match TRBD1. The V segment lost 2 bases and the J segment 8 bases; nucleotides outside the gene matches: 10. CDR3 length equals 15 residues. Germline V gene sequence: CDR1 MNHEY, CDR2 SVGAGI. This CDR3 is CASSYRTGSLSGYTF. DNA for the CDR3: TGTGCCAGCAGTTACCGGACAGGGTCTTTGAGCGGCTACACCTTC.

The V and J genes are TRBV7-9 and TRBJ1-3, with D maybe TRBD1 (5 bases). The germline V gene has CDR1 SEHNR and CDR2 FQNEAQ (reference sequence). The CDR3 covers 16 residues. The germline V and J ends were trimmed by 5 bases and 1 base, with 15 bases remaining between them. The CDR3 region is CASSPVGGASGNTIYF. The CDR3 DNA reads TGTGCCAGCAGCCCGGTGGGGGGAGCTTCTGGAAACACCATATATTTT. The full variable domain, its missing parts supplied by reference TRBV7-9 and TRBJ1-3, is DTGVSQNPRHKITKRGQNVTFRCDPISEHNRLYWYRQTLGQGPEFLTYFQNEAQLEKSRLLSDRFSAERPKGSFSTLEIQRTEQGDSAMYLCASSPVGGASGNTIYFGEGSWLTVV.

The CDR3 is CASSYSWGGLTTEAFF. CDR3 sequence (DNA): TGTGCCAGCAGTTACTCGTGGGGAGGGCTGACCACTGAAGCTTTCTTT. The chain has TRBV6-2 or TRBV6-3 and TRBJ1-1; D call uncertain. CDR3 size: 16 residues. The germline V gene encodes CDR1 MNHEY and CDR2 SVGEGT. Trimming shortened V by 0 bases and J by 4 bases, and 15 bases separated the two germline ends.

The chain links TRBV4-1 to TRBJ2-7, with 12 bases aligning to TRBD2. In germline, CDR1 is MGHRA, CDR2 YSYEKL. The CDR3 runs 16 residues. The ends lost 1 base at V and 1 base at J; junction bases unmatched: 2. In DNA, the CDR3 is TGCGCCAGCAGCCAAGGTCTAGCGGGGGGGTCCTACGAGCAGTACTTC. Translation gives CASSQGLAGGSYEQYF.

The chain couples TRBV10-3 to TRBJ2-2; TRBD2 might be the D (7 bases). Trimming removed 6 bases at V and 1 base at J, with 15 bases between. Germline-derived CDR1 and CDR2 are ENHRY and SYGVKD. The CDR3 covers 16 residues. The DNA for the CDR3 is TGTGCCATCAGCCGGGAGGCCAGGGGGAACACCGGGGAGCTGTTTTTT. Translated: CAISREARGNTGELFF.

V gene TRBV5-8 combines with J gene TRBJ2-5; tentative D call: TRBD2 (6 bases). The CDR3 extends over 13 amino acids. Germline assignment: CDR1 SGHTS and CDR2 YDEGEE. V was cut by 10 bases and J by 2 bases, with 15 bases left in between. CDR3 region: CAGIGRFQETQYF. For the CDR3, the DNA is TGTGCCGGAATCGGGAGATTTCAAGAGACCCAGTACTTC.

This clone was picked up one time. The chain joins TRBV7-2 to TRBJ2-3, with 15 positions matching TRBD2. This CDR3 is built from 17 residues. Germline V gene data show CDR1 as SGHTA and CDR2 as FQGNSA. V shed 5 bases and J 6 bases; nucleotides not matched to a gene: 9. CDR3 in amino acids: CASSITKGLAGGDTQYF. The DNA of the CDR3 is TGTGCCAGCAGCATTACCAAGGGACTAGCGGGGGGCGATACGCAGTATTTT.

This clone was recorded only once. The DNA of the CDR3 is TGTGCCAGCAGCCAACAAGACTTCCTCGAGCAGTACTTC. It encodes CASSQQDFLEQYF. The chain uses TRBV3-1 (or the pseudogene TRBV3-2) and TRBJ2-7; D remains unclear. Germline CDR1 and CDR2: LGHDT and YNNKEL (reference sequence). V was cut by 2 bases and J by 6 bases, with 11 bases left in between. The CDR3 is 13 amino acids.

This clone was recorded only once. This rearrangement joins TRBV6-2 or TRBV6-3 to TRBJ1-1, with D uncertain. The CDR3 sequence is 14 residues long. V lost 0 bases, J lost 6 bases, and 11 bases lay in between. Germline CDR1 MNHEY, CDR2 SVGEGT. In nucleotides, the CDR3 is TGTGCCAGCAGTTACTCGATGGAGACGGCTGAAGCTTTCTTT. It is translated as CASSYSMETAEAFF.

V and J are TRBV18 and TRBJ2-3; 9 bases line up with TRBD2. Germline lookup yields CDR1 KGHSH and CDR2 LQKENI. The CDR3 runs 20 residues. The V and J ends lost 3 bases and 0 bases, in that order; junction bases with no gene match: 16. DNA of the CDR3: TGTGCCAGCTCACCGGACACCGGGACTAGCTCTCTATTCAGCACAGATACGCAGTATTTT. Encoded protein: CASSPDTGTSSLFSTDTQYF.